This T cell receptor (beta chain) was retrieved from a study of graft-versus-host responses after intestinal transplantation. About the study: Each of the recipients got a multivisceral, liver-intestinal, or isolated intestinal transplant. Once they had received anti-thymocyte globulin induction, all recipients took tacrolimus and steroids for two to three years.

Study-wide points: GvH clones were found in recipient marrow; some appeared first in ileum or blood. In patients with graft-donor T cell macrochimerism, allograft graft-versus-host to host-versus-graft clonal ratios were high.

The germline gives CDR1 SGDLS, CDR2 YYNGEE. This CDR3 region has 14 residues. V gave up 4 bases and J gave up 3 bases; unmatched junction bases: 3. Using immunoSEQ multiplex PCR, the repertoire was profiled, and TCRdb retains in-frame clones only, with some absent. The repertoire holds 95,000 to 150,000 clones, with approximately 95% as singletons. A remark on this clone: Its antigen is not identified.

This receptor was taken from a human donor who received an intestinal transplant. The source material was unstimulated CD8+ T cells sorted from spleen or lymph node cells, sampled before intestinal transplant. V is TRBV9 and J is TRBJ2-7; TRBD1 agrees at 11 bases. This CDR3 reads CASSTGTGGYEQYF. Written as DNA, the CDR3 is TGTGCCAGCAGCACCGGGACAGGGGGCTACGAGCAGTACTTC.